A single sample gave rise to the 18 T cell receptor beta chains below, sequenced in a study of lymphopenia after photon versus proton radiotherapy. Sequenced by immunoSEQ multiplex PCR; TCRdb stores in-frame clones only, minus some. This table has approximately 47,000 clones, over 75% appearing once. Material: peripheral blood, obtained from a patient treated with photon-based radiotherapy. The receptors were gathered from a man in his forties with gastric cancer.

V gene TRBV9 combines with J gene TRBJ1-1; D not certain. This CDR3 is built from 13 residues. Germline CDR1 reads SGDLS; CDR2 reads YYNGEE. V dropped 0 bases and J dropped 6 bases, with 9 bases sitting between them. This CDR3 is CASSVEHRSEAFF. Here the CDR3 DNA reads TGTGCCAGCAGCGTAGAACATCGGTCTGAAGCTTTCTTT.

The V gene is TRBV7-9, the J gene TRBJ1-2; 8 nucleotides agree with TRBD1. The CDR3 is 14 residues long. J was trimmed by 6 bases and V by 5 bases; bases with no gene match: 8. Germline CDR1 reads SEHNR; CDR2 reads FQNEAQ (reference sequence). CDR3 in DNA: TGTGCCAGCAGCCCAAGGGAACAGGGGGATGGCTACACCTTC. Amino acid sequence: CASSPREQGDGYTF.

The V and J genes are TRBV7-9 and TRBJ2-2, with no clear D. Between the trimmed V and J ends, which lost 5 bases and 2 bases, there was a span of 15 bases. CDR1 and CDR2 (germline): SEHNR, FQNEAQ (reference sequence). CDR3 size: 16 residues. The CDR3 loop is CASSPGGVLNTGELFF. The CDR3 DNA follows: TGTGCCAGCAGCCCCGGCGGCGTCTTAAACACCGGGGAGCTGTTTTTT.

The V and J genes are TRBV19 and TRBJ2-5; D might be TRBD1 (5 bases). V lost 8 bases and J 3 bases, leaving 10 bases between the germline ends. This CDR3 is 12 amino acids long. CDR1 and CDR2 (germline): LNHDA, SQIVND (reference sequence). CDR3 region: CASSDKKETQYF. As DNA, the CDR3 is TGTGCCAGTTCGGACAAGAAAGAGACCCAGTACTTC.

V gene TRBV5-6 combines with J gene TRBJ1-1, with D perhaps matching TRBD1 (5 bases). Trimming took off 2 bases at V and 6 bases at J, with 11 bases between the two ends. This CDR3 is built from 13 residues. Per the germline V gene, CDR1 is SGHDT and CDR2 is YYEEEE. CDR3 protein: CASSFRQSPEAFF. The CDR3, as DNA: TGTGCCAGCAGCTTCCGACAGAGCCCTGAAGCTTTCTTT.

CDR3 DNA: TGCGCCAGCAGCTGGGGACGGGTCTCTGGAAACACCATATATTTT. This sequence encodes CASSWGRVSGNTIYF. The chain carries TRBV5-1 and TRBJ1-3, with D perhaps TRBD1 (5 bases). The CDR3 totals 15 residues. Trimming cost V 3 bases and J 0 bases, with 10 bases left between them. Germline V lookup: CDR1 SGHRS, CDR2 YFSETQ.

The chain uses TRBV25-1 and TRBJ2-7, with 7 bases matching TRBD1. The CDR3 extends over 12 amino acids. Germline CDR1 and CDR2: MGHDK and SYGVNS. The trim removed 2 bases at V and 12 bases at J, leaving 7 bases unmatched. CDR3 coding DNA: TGTGCCAGCAGTGAAGACAGGGATGTTTGGTACTTC. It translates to CASSEDRDVWYF.

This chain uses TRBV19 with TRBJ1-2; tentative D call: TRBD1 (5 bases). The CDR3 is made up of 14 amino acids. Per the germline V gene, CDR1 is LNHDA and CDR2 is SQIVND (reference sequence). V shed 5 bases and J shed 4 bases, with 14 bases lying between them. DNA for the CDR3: TGTGCCAGTAGTCTCCGACAGCGGATCTATGGCTACACCTTC. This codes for CASSLRQRIYGYTF.

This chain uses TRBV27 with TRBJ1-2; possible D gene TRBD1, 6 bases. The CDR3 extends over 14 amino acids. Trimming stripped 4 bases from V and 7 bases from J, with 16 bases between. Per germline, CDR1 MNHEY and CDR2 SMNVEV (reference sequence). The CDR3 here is CASSYKDSGGGYTF. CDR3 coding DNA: TGTGCCAGCAGTTATAAGGACAGCGGGGGTGGCTACACCTTC.

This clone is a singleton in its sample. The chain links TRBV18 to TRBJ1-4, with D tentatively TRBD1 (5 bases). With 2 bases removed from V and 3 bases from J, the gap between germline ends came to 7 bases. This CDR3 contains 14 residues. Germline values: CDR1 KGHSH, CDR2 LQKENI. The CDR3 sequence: CASSPGQANEKLFF. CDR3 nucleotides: TGTGCCAGCTCACCAGGACAAGCTAATGAAAAACTGTTTTTT.

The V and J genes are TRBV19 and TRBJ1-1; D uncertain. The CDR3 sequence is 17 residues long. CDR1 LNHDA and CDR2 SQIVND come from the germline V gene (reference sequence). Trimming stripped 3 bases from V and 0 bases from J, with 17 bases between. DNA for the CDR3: TGTGCCAGTAGTATGGGCAGGTCCCCCGGTATGAACACTGAAGCTTTCTTT. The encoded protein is CASSMGRSPGMNTEAFF.

The CDR3 nucleotides read TGTGCCAGCTCACCCGGACAGGGGATCTCTGGAAACACCATATATTTT. The encoded protein is CASSPGQGISGNTIYF. The chain recombines TRBV18 with TRBJ1-3; 9 nucleotides match TRBD1. The CDR3 sequence is 16 residues long. Germline CDR1 reads KGHSH; CDR2 reads LQKENI. J lost 0 bases, V lost 3 bases, and 3 bases had no gene match.

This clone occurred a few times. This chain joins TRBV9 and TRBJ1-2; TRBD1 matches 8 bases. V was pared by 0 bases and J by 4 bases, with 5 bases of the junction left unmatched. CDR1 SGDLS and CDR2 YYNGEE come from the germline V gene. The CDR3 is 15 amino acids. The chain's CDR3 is CASSVGQGAGYGYTF. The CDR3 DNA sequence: TGTGCCAGCAGCGTAGGGCAGGGGGCGGGCTATGGCTACACCTTC.

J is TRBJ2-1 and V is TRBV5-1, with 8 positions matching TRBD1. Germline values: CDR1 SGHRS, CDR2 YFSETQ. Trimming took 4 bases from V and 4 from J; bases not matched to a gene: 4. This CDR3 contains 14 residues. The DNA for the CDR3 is TGCGCCAGCAGCACAAGGACAGGGTACAATGAGCAGTTCTTC. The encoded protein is CASSTRTGYNEQFF. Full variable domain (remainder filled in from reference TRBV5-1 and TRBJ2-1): KAGVTQTPRYLIKTRGQQVTLSCSPISGHRSVSWYQQTPGQGLQFLFEYFSETQRNKGNFPGRFSGRQFSNSRSEMNVSTLELGDSALYLCASSTRTGYNEQFFGPGTRLTVL.

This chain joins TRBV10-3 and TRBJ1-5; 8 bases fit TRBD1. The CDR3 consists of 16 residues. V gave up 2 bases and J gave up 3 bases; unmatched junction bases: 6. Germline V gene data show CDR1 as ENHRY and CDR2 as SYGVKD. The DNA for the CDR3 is TGTGCCATCAGTGAGAGAGGACAGGGAATCAATCAGCCCCAGCATTTT. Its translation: CAISERGQGINQPQHF.

The CDR3 DNA is TGTGCCAGCAGCTTAGAAGGGCCTTCCCCTGGGGCCAACGTCCTGACTTTC. It encodes CASSLEGPSPGANVLTF. The chain employs TRBV13 and TRBJ2-6; the D is unclear. Trimming shortened V by 1 base and J by 2 bases, and 12 bases separated the two germline ends. This CDR3 spans 17 amino acids. The germline gives CDR1 PRHDT, CDR2 FYEKMQ (reference sequence).

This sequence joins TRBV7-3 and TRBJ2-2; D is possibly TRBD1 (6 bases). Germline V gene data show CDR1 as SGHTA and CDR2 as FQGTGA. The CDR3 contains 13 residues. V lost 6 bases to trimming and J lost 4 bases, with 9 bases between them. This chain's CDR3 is CASSTQGTGELFF. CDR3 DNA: TGTGCCAGCAGTACACAGGGCACCGGGGAGCTGTTTTTT.

The DNA for the CDR3 is TGTGCCAGCAGCCATCAGGGATTCCCCTCCTACGAGCAGTACTTC. Protein: CASSHQGFPSYEQYF. The chain joins TRBV6-6 to TRBJ2-7; maybe TRBD1 (5 bases). There are 15 residues in the CDR3. Looked up from germline, CDR1 is MNHNY and CDR2 is SVGAGI (reference sequence). V gave up 6 bases and J gave up 0 bases, with 15 bases separating them.